Below, 20 T cell receptor beta chains from the same sample are listed, as sequenced in a study of shared clonotypes between healthy human individuals. CD45RO negativity and positive selection for CCR7 defined naive CD8 cells, a population that excluded terminally differentiated effector memory CD45RA+ cells. TCRdb's copy holds only in-frame clones and misses some; the assay was immunoSEQ multiplex PCR. The table includes around 1.9 million clones, approximately 94% detected once. Sample: naive CD8+ T cells from PBMCs. All receptors come from a man aged 18 to 30 in good health. Some clones in this sample may be carry-over from other donors' samples.

V gene TRBV5-1 combines with J gene TRBJ2-1; 10 bases fit TRBD2. The germline V gene encodes CDR1 SGHRS and CDR2 YFSETQ. CDR3 length equals 16 residues. V lost 6 bases to trimming and J lost 8 bases; unmatched junction nucleotides: 14. CDR3 coding DNA: TGCGCCAGCACCTTAAGCGGGAGGGCCCTCGGGGATGAGCAGTTCTTC. It is translated as CASTLSGRALGDEQFF.

The gene calls are TRBV28 and TRBJ2-7; no reliable D call. The V gene lost 3 bases and the J gene lost 6 bases, with 9 bases spanning the gap. Looked up from germline, CDR1 is MDHEN and CDR2 is SYDVKM. The CDR3 contains 12 residues. The CDR3 DNA follows: TGTGCCAGCAGTTTCGATGGTAGCGAGCAGTACTTC. It codes for CASSFDGSEQYF.

The chain uses TRBV27 and TRBJ2-1; 10 nucleotides line up with TRBD1. From germline, CDR1 is MNHEY and CDR2 SMNVEV (reference sequence). The J segment lost 6 bases and the V segment lost 3 bases, leaving 11 bases of the junction unmatched. This CDR3 has 17 amino acids. The CDR3 nucleotides are TGTGCCAGCAGTTTGTACCGGGACAGGGGATGGGTCAATGAGCAGTTCTTC. It specifies CASSLYRDRGWVNEQFF.

The chain carries TRBV29-1 and TRBJ2-1, with D perhaps TRBD1 or TRBD2 (5 bases each). Trimming removed 7 bases from V and 3 bases from J, with 22 bases in between. The CDR3 has 16 amino acids. The germline V gene encodes CDR1 SQVTM and CDR2 ANQGSEA. The CDR3: CSAEGMRGRFYNEQFF. The CDR3 bases are TGCAGCGCAGAGGGGATGAGAGGCCGTTTCTACAATGAGCAGTTCTTC.

This clone was found once. The chain combines TRBV29-1 with TRBJ2-1, with D maybe TRBD1 (6 bases). This CDR3 comprises 11 residues. V lost 6 bases, J lost 4 bases, and 7 bases lay in between. From germline, CDR1 is SQVTM and CDR2 ANQGSEA. The CDR3 DNA reads as TGCAGCGTACAGGGATACAATGAGCAGTTCTTC. As protein: CSVQGYNEQFF.

The chain links TRBV7-3 to TRBJ2-1; D ambiguous. Trimming removed 5 bases from V and 0 bases from J, with 11 bases in between. Germline V gene lookup returns CDR1 SGHTA and CDR2 FQGTGA. The CDR3 extends over 15 amino acids. The CDR3 loop reads CASSTTPSSYNEQFF. In nucleotides, the CDR3 is TGTGCCAGCAGCACGACGCCAAGCTCCTACAATGAGCAGTTCTTC. Using reference TRBV7-3 and TRBJ2-1 for the parts outside the CDR3, the full variable domain is GAGVSQTPSNKVTEKGKYVELRCDPISGHTALYWYRQSLGQGPEFLIYFQGTGAADDSGLPNDRFFAVRPEGSVSTLKIQRTERGDSAVYLCASSTTPSSYNEQFFGPGTRLTVL.

The chain combines TRBV7-2 with TRBJ1-1, with 10 bases identical to TRBD1. CDR1 SGHTA and CDR2 FQGNSA come from the germline V gene. Unmatched junction bases numbered 8, after V lost 5 bases and J lost 5 bases. The CDR3 spans 15 residues. The CDR3 region is CASSVQRTGGTEAFF. CDR3 in DNA: TGTGCCAGCAGCGTTCAACGGACAGGGGGGACTGAAGCTTTCTTT.

The chain has TRBV29-1 and TRBJ2-1; D uncertain. Germline CDR1 reads SQVTM; CDR2 reads ANQGSEA. This CDR3 has 13 amino acids. With 3 bases removed from V and 5 bases from J, the gap between germline ends came to 11 bases. The CDR3 DNA is TGCAGCGTTGATTTTTTGGGGAACAATGAGCAGTTCTTC. Residues: CSVDFLGNNEQFF.

The chain couples TRBV28 to TRBJ1-5; 7 bases match TRBD1. There are 15 residues in the CDR3. V trimming: 6 bases; J trimming: 3 bases; junction bases outside the gene matches: 8. Germline CDR1 and CDR2: MDHEN and SYDVKM. CDR3 sequence reads: CASSSPGQFNQPQHF. In nucleotides, the CDR3 is TGTGCCAGCAGCAGCCCGGGACAGTTCAATCAGCCCCAGCATTTT.

This chain's CDR3 is CASSKMVGPYEQYF. DNA for the CDR3: TGTGCCAGCAGTAAAATGGTTGGACCCTACGAGCAGTACTTC. The V and J genes are TRBV6-5 and TRBJ2-7; D unresolved. This CDR3 is 14 amino acids long. Trimming removed 5 bases at V and 2 bases at J, with 13 bases between. Germline V CDR1 and CDR2: MNHEY, SVGAGI.

In its sample, this clone was seen a few times. The chain carries TRBV27 and TRBJ2-1, with TRBD2 matching 11 bases. Germline CDR1 reads MNHEY; CDR2 reads SMNVEV (reference sequence). The J segment lost 3 bases and the V segment lost 5 bases, leaving 12 bases of the junction unmatched. This CDR3 is built from 18 residues. The CDR3 sequence: CASSATSGTRLLYNEQFF. CDR3 nucleotides: TGTGCCAGCAGTGCGACTAGCGGGACAAGGTTACTCTACAATGAGCAGTTCTTC.

The chain combines TRBV5-1 with TRBJ2-7, with a weak D call TRBD2 (6 bases). The CDR3 runs to 13 residues. V was pared by 2 bases and J by 5 bases, with 11 bases between. Germline loops: CDR1 SGHRS, CDR2 YFSETQ. The CDR3 reads CASSFSSVNEQYF. The CDR3 region has the DNA TGCGCCAGCAGCTTCTCTAGCGTCAACGAGCAGTACTTC.

A remark on this clone: Other nucleotide sequences in the sample specify the same CDR3. This rearrangement joins TRBV27 to TRBJ1-5; the D is unclear. The CDR3 totals 15 residues. V was shortened by 1 base and J by 0 bases, with 7 bases between the two germline ends. CDR1 and CDR2 (germline): MNHEY, SMNVEV (reference sequence). CDR3 nucleotides: TGTGCCAGCAGTTTATTTCGGGGTAGCAATCAGCCCCAGCATTTT. Translating gives CASSLFRGSNQPQHF.

The chain combines TRBV28 with TRBJ2-2; 14 bases are a match to TRBD2. The CDR3 consists of 18 residues. CDR1 is MDHEN and CDR2 is SYDVKM in the germline V gene. With 1 base clipped from V and 4 bases from J, the junction kept 5 bases outside the gene matches. The CDR3 DNA reads TGTGCCAGCAGTTTATCGCGTGGGACTAGCGGGGGCACCGGGGAGCTGTTTTTT. Amino acid sequence: CASSLSRGTSGGTGELFF.

J is TRBJ1-5 and V is TRBV4-3, with 10 bases that match TRBD1. The ends lost 4 bases at V and 2 bases at J; junction bases unmatched: 2. CDR3 length: 15 residues. From germline, CDR1 is LGHNA and CDR2 YSLEER. CDR3 nucleotide sequence: TGCGCCAGCAGCCCGGGGACAGGGGGCAATCAGCCCCAGCATTTT. Protein sequence: CASSPGTGGNQPQHF.

The rearrangement uses TRBV19 and TRBJ2-4; D is undetermined. Germline-derived CDR1 and CDR2 are LNHDA and SQIVND (reference sequence). The CDR3 has 13 residues. V lost 5 bases and J lost 8, with 13 bases in between. The CDR3 here is CASSSPRADIQYF. CDR3 DNA: TGTGCCAGTAGTTCACCACGGGCGGACATTCAGTACTTC. The full variable domain, its missing parts supplied by reference TRBV19 and TRBJ2-4, is DGGITQSPKYLFRKEGQNVTLSCEQNLNHDAMYWYRQDPGQGLRLIYYSQIVNDFQKGDIAEGYSVSREKKESFPLTVTSAQKNPTAFYLCASSSPRADIQYFGAGTRLSVL.

The CDR3 region is CASSIWASGNQPQHF. The CDR3, as DNA: TGTGCCAGTAGTATCTGGGCTTCTGGCAATCAGCCCCAGCATTTT. This chain connects TRBV19 to TRBJ1-5; D is uncertain. This CDR3 region has 15 residues. Germline CDR1 is LNHDA and CDR2 is SQIVND (reference sequence). V lost 3 bases and J 2 bases, leaving 11 bases between the germline ends.

The CDR3, as DNA: TGTGCCAGCAGCTTTGACAGGGGGCAGGCTGGCTACACCTTC. Residues: CASSFDRGQAGYTF. V usage is TRBV5-4 and J usage is TRBJ1-2, with TRBD1 matching 10 bases. The CDR3 runs to 14 residues. V shed 2 bases, J shed 7 bases, and the junction held 5 bases outside the gene matches. CDR1 is SGHNT and CDR2 is YYREEE in the germline V gene (reference sequence).

Worth noting for this clone: A junction end diverges from the germline sequence, so it may reflect a read error. This chain joins TRBV7-9 and TRBJ2-1; weak D call: TRBD2 (5 bases). The CDR3 totals 14 residues. CDR1 and CDR2 (germline): SEHNR, FQNEAQ (reference sequence). The CDR3 is CASSLAPRFLAGVF. Here the CDR3 DNA reads TGTGCCAGCAGCTTAGCTCCCCGGTTTTTGGCCGGGGTCTTC.

The CDR3 loop reads CAWSGISFGVGYTF. The DNA of the CDR3 is TGTGCCTGGAGTGGGATCTCTTTTGGGGTTGGCTACACCTTC. V and J are TRBV30 and TRBJ1-2, with unresolved D. The V end lost 1 base, the J end lost 7 bases, and 16 bases lay between the germline ends. Germline-derived CDR1 and CDR2 are GTSNPN and SVGIG (reference sequence). The CDR3 totals 14 residues.